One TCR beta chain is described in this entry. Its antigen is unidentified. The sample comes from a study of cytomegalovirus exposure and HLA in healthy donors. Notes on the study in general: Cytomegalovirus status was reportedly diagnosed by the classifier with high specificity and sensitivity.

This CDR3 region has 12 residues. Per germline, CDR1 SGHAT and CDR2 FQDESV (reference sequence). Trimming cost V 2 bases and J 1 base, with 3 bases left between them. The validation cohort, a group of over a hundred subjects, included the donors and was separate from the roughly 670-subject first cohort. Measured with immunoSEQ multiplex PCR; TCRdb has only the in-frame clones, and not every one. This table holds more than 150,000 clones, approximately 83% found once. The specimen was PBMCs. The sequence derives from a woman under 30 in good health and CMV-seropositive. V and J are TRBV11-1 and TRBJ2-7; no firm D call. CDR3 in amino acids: CASSLRSYEQYF. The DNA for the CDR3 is TGTGCCAGCAGCTTACGGTCCTACGAGCAGTACTTC. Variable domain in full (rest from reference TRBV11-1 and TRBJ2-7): EAEVAQSPRYKITEKSQAVAFWCDPISGHATLYWYRQILGQGPELLVQFQDESVVDDSQLPKDRFSAERLKGVDSTLKIQPAELGDSAMYLCASSLRSYEQYFGPGTRLTVT.